A single sample is the source of the 32 T cell receptor beta chains below, sequenced in a study of blood T cell repertoires in COVID-19. Produced via immunoSEQ multiplex PCR; TCRdb's table is partial and in-frame only. The sample records tens of thousands of clones, around 82% being singletons. The specimen was peripheral blood. These TCRs come from an elderly man with active COVID-19.

This clone was counted a single time. V gene TRBV2 combines with J gene TRBJ2-1, with TRBD2 identical over 11 bases. The CDR3 is 16 amino acids. CDR1 is SNHLY, CDR2 FYNNEI, per germline. Germline trimming cut 3 bases from V and 4 bases from J; bases unmatched to any gene: 5. DNA for the CDR3: TGTGCCAGCAGTGACTTACTAGCGGGGGATTACAATGAGCAGTTCTTC. This gives the protein CASSDLLAGDYNEQFF.

This clone was picked up a small number of times. The chain combines TRBV18 with TRBJ2-5, with 7 bases matching TRBD1. The germline gives CDR1 KGHSH, CDR2 LQKENI. The ends lost 1 base at V and 4 bases at J; junction bases unmatched: 3. This CDR3 region has 14 residues. CDR3 sequence (DNA): TGTGCCAGCTCACCACACAGGGGACCAGAGACCCAGTACTTC. Translation: CASSPHRGPETQYF.

This chain connects TRBV15 to TRBJ1-1; a possible D gene is TRBD1 (5 bases). The CDR3 totals 18 residues. V was trimmed by 0 bases and J by 3 bases, leaving 20 bases between them. CDR1 LNHNV and CDR2 YYDKDF come from the germline V gene (reference sequence). In nucleotides, the CDR3 is TGTGCCACCAGCAGAGACTTGCGCGGGGGTAGTGTTTACACTGAAGCTTTCTTT. This gives the protein CATSRDLRGGSVYTEAFF. The whole variable domain, remainder taken from reference TRBV15 and TRBJ1-1, is DAMVIQNPRYQVTQFGKPVTLSCSQTLNHNVMYWYQQKSSQAPKLLFHYYDKDFNNEADTPDNFQSRRPNTSFCFLDIRSPGLGDTAMYLCATSRDLRGGSVYTEAFFGQGTRLTVV.

The chain couples TRBV5-1 to TRBJ2-7; 9 bases are a match to TRBD1. This CDR3 has 14 residues. The ends lost 3 bases at V and 0 bases at J; junction bases unmatched: 1. Germline assignment: CDR1 SGHRS and CDR2 YFSETQ. The CDR3 DNA reads TGCGCCAGCAGCTGGGGACAGGGCTCCTACGAGCAGTACTTC. Amino acid sequence: CASSWGQGSYEQYF.

The rearrangement links TRBV6-1 to TRBJ2-2, with 7 positions matching TRBD2. There are 15 residues in the CDR3. V was clipped by 2 bases and J by 1 base; unmatched bases: 1. Germline CDR1 reads MNHNS; CDR2 reads SASEGT. The DNA for the CDR3 is TGTGCCAGCAGTGAAAAGCGGGGGAACACCGGGGAGCTGTTTTTT. Amino acid sequence: CASSEKRGNTGELFF.

The V gene is TRBV6-2 or TRBV6-3, the J gene TRBJ1-1; no definite D call. Trimming stripped 4 bases from V and 6 bases from J, with 9 bases between. Germline V gene lookup returns CDR1 MNHEY and CDR2 SVGEGT. This CDR3 spans 12 amino acids. The CDR3 coding sequence is TGTGCCAGCAGTTCCCCGGGGTCTGAAGCTTTCTTT. Protein: CASSSPGSEAFF.

This chain uses TRBV27 with TRBJ2-7; 7 bases map to TRBD1. Germline lookup yields CDR1 MNHEY and CDR2 SMNVEV (reference sequence). The V segment lost 5 bases and the J segment 4 bases; nucleotides outside the gene matches: 8. The CDR3 length is 14 residues. CDR3 nucleotides: TGTGCCAGCAGTCCGCCGGGACAGCTATACGAGCAGTACTTC. Protein: CASSPPGQLYEQYF.

The chain links TRBV4-1 to TRBJ2-3; 8 bases line up with TRBD2. V shed 0 bases and J 1 base; nucleotides not matched to a gene: 3. This CDR3 is 16 amino acids long. Germline V gene data show CDR1 as MGHRA and CDR2 as YSYEKL. The CDR3 spells CASSQDTSGRTDTQYF. The CDR3 DNA follows: TGCGCCAGCAGCCAAGATACTAGCGGTCGCACAGATACGCAGTATTTT.

V gene TRBV27 combines with J gene TRBJ2-2; D possibly corresponds to TRBD1 (5 bases). The V gene lost 6 bases and the J gene lost 4 bases, with 27 bases spanning the gap. The CDR3 totals 19 residues. In germline, CDR1 is MNHEY, CDR2 SMNVEV (reference sequence). CDR3 amino acids: CASSSLGQGRGGGTGELFF. In nucleotides, the CDR3 is TGTGCCAGCAGCTCTCTGGGCCAGGGCCGAGGTGGTGGCACCGGGGAGCTGTTTTTT.

The chain employs TRBV4-1 and TRBJ1-3; TRBD1 might be the D (5 bases). Germline assignment: CDR1 MGHRA and CDR2 YSYEKL. The V end lost 4 bases, the J end lost 0 bases, and 13 bases lay between the germline ends. The length of the CDR3 is 16 residues. CDR3: CASSPSTGRSGNTIYF. DNA of the CDR3: TGCGCCAGCAGCCCGTCCACAGGTCGCTCTGGAAACACCATATATTTT.

This clone was found once. For the CDR3, the DNA is TGTGCCAGCAGCCAAGACGGGAGTAAAGAAGAGACCCAGTACTTC. Protein sequence: CASSQDGSKEETQYF. This sequence joins TRBV3-1 (or the pseudogene TRBV3-2) and TRBJ2-5, with TRBD2 as a possible D gene (6 bases). The germline V gene has CDR1 LGHDT and CDR2 YNNKEL (reference sequence). The V gene lost 0 bases and the J gene lost 3 bases, with 11 bases spanning the gap. The CDR3 totals 15 residues.

The rearrangement uses TRBV7-8 and TRBJ2-3; 12 positions match TRBD2. This CDR3 has 20 residues. The V segment lost 2 bases and the J segment 0 bases; nucleotides outside the gene matches: 12. Looked up from germline, CDR1 is SGHVS and CDR2 is FQNEAQ. The CDR3 loop reads CASSLRASGGARSSTDTQYF. The CDR3 nucleotides read TGTGCCAGCAGCTTACGGGCTAGCGGGGGGGCTCGTAGTAGCACAGATACGCAGTATTTT.

The CDR3 loop is CASIRGNEKLFF. The CDR3, as DNA: TGTGCCAGCATCAGGGGTAATGAAAAACTGTTTTTT. The chain combines TRBV6-5 with TRBJ1-4, with a weak D call TRBD1 (6 bases). Germline CDR1 is MNHEY and CDR2 is SVGAGI. This CDR3 comprises 12 residues. V was shortened by 7 bases and J by 4 bases, with 7 bases between the two germline ends.

The gene calls are TRBV6-5 and TRBJ2-1; 8 nucleotides agree with TRBD1. The CDR3 contains 15 residues. The V gene's germline CDR1 is MNHEY and CDR2 SVGAGI. The V segment lost 8 bases and the J segment 9 bases; nucleotides outside the gene matches: 15. CDR3 in DNA: TGTGCCAGCCGGTCAGACAGGGGTTATTTTGTTGAGCAGTTCTTC. Translated: CASRSDRGYFVEQFF.

This chain uses TRBV11-3 with TRBJ2-3, with TRBD2 identical over 11 bases. Germline trimming cut 1 base from V and 2 bases from J; bases unmatched to any gene: 5. CDR3 size: 17 residues. Germline loops: CDR1 SGHNT, CDR2 YENEEA. In DNA form, the CDR3 reads TGTGCCAGCAGCTTAGTATCTAGCGGGGGGCCCACAGATACGCAGTATTTT. It specifies CASSLVSSGGPTDTQYF.

The CDR3 spells CASSIREGNNQPQHF. In DNA form, the CDR3 reads TGTGCCAGTAGTATACGGGAGGGAAACAATCAGCCCCAGCATTTT. This sequence joins TRBV19 and TRBJ1-5; D remains ambiguous. CDR3 length: 15 amino acids. V lost 2 bases and J 3 bases, leaving 11 bases between the germline ends. CDR1 and CDR2 (germline): LNHDA, SQIVND (reference sequence).

The chain carries TRBV27 and TRBJ1-6, with 8 bases identical to TRBD1. This CDR3 is built from 17 residues. The V and J ends lost 5 bases and 2 bases, in that order; junction bases with no gene match: 8. The germline gives CDR1 MNHEY, CDR2 SMNVEV (reference sequence). As DNA, the CDR3 is TGTGCCAGCAGTCTAAGGACAGGGAACCCCTATAATTCACCCCTCCACTTT. This sequence encodes CASSLRTGNPYNSPLHF.

The chain is built from TRBV18 and TRBJ2-7; D possibly corresponds to TRBD1 (6 bases). The length of the CDR3 is 14 residues. CDR1 and CDR2 (germline): KGHSH, LQKENI. The V end was cut by 3 bases, the J end by 0 bases, with 9 bases between. Here the CDR3 DNA reads TGTGCCAGCTCACCGACAGGCAACTCCTACGAGCAGTACTTC. Translating it yields CASSPTGNSYEQYF.

This chain joins TRBV5-8 and TRBJ2-3, with D perhaps matching TRBD1 (6 bases). The CDR3 totals 15 residues. V was cut by 4 bases and J by 4 bases, with 16 bases left in between. The germline V gene has CDR1 SGHTS and CDR2 YDEGEE. CDR3 in amino acids: CASSLGQRIADTQYF. The CDR3 nucleotides are TGTGCCAGCAGCCTTGGACAGAGGATCGCAGATACGCAGTATTTT.

This sequence joins TRBV5-8 and TRBJ1-2; D not resolved. Trimming shortened V by 2 bases and J by 8 bases, and 13 bases separated the two germline ends. Germline CDR1 is SGHTS and CDR2 is YDEGEE. The length of the CDR3 is 13 residues. As DNA, the CDR3 is TGTGCCAGCAGCTTCCCCGGTCATGAAGGCTACACCTTC. Its translation is CASSFPGHEGYTF.

V usage is TRBV20-1 and J usage is TRBJ1-4; D is possibly TRBD1 (5 bases). Trimming stripped 3 bases from V and 5 bases from J, with 13 bases between. Germline V gene data show CDR1 as DFQATT and CDR2 as SNEGSKA (reference sequence). The CDR3 runs 14 residues. The CDR3 region is CSASRQRQNEKLFF. DNA of the CDR3: TGCAGTGCTAGTCGACAGCGCCAGAATGAAAAACTGTTTTTT.

The gene calls are TRBV7-9 and TRBJ1-2; D remains ambiguous. Per germline, CDR1 SEHNR and CDR2 FQNEAQ (reference sequence). The CDR3 length is 13 residues. The V gene lost 2 bases and the J gene lost 6 bases, with 10 bases spanning the gap. CDR3 region: CASSLFTTDGYTF. The CDR3 coding sequence is TGTGCCAGCAGCTTATTTACTACTGATGGCTACACCTTC. The variable domain in full, with the rest retrieved from reference TRBV7-9 and TRBJ1-2, is DTGVSQNPRHKITKRGQNVTFRCDPISEHNRLYWYRQTLGQGPEFLTYFQNEAQLEKSRLLSDRFSAERPKGSFSTLEIQRTEQGDSAMYLCASSLFTTDGYTFGSGTRLTVV.

Only a few counts were recorded for this clone. CDR3 nucleotide sequence: TGTGCCAGCAGCCCACGGGGGGGGACGATTGTCCCCTACGAGCAGTACTTC. Translation gives CASSPRGGTIVPYEQYF. The chain couples TRBV7-8 to TRBJ2-7; 8 positions match TRBD2. Germline assignment: CDR1 SGHVS and CDR2 FQNEAQ. The CDR3 loop spans 17 amino acids. V trimming: 5 bases; J trimming: 2 bases; junction bases outside the gene matches: 14. Supplemented by reference TRBV7-8 and TRBJ2-7, the full variable domain reads GAGVSQSPRYKVAKRGQDVALRCDPISGHVSLFWYQQALGQGPEFLTYFQNEAQLDKSGLPSDRFFAERPEGSVSTLKIQRTQQEDSAVYLCASSPRGGTIVPYEQYFGPGTRLTVT.

V is TRBV16 and J is TRBJ2-5; 11 nucleotides match TRBD2. The V gene end was trimmed by 2 bases and the J gene end by 1 base; junction bases not matched to a gene: 12. In germline, CDR1 is KGHSY, CDR2 FQNENV. The CDR3 is 19 amino acids. The DNA for the CDR3 is TGTGCCAGCAGCCAAAGGTCGGACCCTAGCGGGGGGTCCCAAGAGACCCAGTACTTC. This codes for CASSQRSDPSGGSQETQYF.

The J gene is TRBJ1-2, the V gene TRBV14; TRBD1 matches at 9 bases. The ends lost 6 bases at V and 7 bases at J; junction bases unmatched: 9. The CDR3 length is 14 residues. Germline V gene data show CDR1 as SGHDN and CDR2 as FVKESK. CDR3 nucleotides: TGTGCCAGCAGTACCGGACAGGGGAGTGCTGGCTACACCTTC. Its translation: CASSTGQGSAGYTF.

The gene calls are TRBV2 and TRBJ2-5; a possible D gene is TRBD1 (6 bases). This CDR3 contains 12 residues. CDR1 SNHLY and CDR2 FYNNEI come from the germline V gene. V lost 5 bases and J lost 4, with 8 bases in between. As DNA, the CDR3 is TGTGCCAGCAGTACAGGGTTAGAGACCCAGTACTTC. Translating gives CASSTGLETQYF.

This clone was observed once. J is TRBJ1-2 and V is TRBV7-8; 7 bases align to TRBD1. The CDR3 has 15 residues. J gave up 1 base and V 4 bases, and 6 bases lay outside the gene matches. Germline CDR1 reads SGHVS; CDR2 reads FQNEAQ. The CDR3 sequence is CASSSGTVNNYGYTF. The CDR3 DNA reads TGTGCCAGCAGCTCGGGGACAGTTAATAACTATGGCTACACCTTC.

V and J are TRBV7-9 and TRBJ1-2, with unresolved D. Germline V gene lookup returns CDR1 SEHNR and CDR2 FQNEAQ (reference sequence). V lost 5 bases to trimming and J lost 4 bases, with 11 bases between them. This CDR3 has 13 amino acids. CDR3 DNA: TGTGCCAGCAGCCCTCAGGAGGGCTATGGCTACACCTTC. Encoded protein: CASSPQEGYGYTF.

The rearrangement links TRBV7-9 to TRBJ2-7, with 8 nucleotides matching TRBD1. The CDR3 covers 14 residues. The junction had 15 bases not matched to a gene; V was cut back by 5 bases and J by 12 bases. Germline lookup yields CDR1 SEHNR and CDR2 FQNEAQ (reference sequence). CDR3 protein: CASSKIGQGRLLYF. The CDR3 nucleotides are TGTGCCAGCAGCAAAATTGGACAGGGTCGGCTTCTGTACTTC.

The V and J genes are TRBV7-8 and TRBJ1-5; 11 positions match TRBD1. CDR3 size: 17 residues. J gave up 1 base and V 4 bases, and 6 bases lay outside the gene matches. CDR1 SGHVS and CDR2 FQNEAQ come from the germline V gene. CDR3 protein: CASSWPGQGASNQPQHF. The CDR3 DNA sequence: TGTGCCAGCAGCTGGCCTGGACAGGGGGCGAGCAATCAGCCCCAGCATTTT.

This chain connects TRBV6-1 to TRBJ1-2; D is uncertain. Germline values: CDR1 MNHNS, CDR2 SASEGT. The CDR3 is made up of 13 amino acids. V lost 2 bases to trimming and J lost 2 bases, with 6 bases between them. The CDR3 is CASSETRNYGYTF. CDR3 nucleotides: TGTGCCAGCAGTGAAACGAGGAACTATGGCTACACCTTC.

The V call is TRBV5-1, the J call TRBJ1-2; D remains unclear. V dropped 1 base and J dropped 7 bases, with 8 bases sitting between them. The CDR3 has 12 amino acids. Per germline, CDR1 SGHRS and CDR2 YFSETQ. The CDR3 spells CASSLTEGGYTF. CDR3 in DNA: TGCGCCAGCAGCTTGACAGAGGGTGGCTACACCTTC.